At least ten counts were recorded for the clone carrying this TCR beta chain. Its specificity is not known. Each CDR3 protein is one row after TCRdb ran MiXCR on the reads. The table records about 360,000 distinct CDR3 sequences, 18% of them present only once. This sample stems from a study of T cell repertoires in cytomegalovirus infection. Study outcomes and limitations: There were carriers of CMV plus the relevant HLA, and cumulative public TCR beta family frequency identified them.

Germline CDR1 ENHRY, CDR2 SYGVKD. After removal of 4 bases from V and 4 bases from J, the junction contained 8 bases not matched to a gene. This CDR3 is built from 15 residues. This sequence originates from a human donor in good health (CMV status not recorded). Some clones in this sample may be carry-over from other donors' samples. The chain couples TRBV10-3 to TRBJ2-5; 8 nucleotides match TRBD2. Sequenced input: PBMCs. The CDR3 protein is CAISGAAGGRETQYF. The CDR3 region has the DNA TGTGCCATCAGTGGGGCGGCGGGGGGTCGAGAGACCCAGTACTTC.